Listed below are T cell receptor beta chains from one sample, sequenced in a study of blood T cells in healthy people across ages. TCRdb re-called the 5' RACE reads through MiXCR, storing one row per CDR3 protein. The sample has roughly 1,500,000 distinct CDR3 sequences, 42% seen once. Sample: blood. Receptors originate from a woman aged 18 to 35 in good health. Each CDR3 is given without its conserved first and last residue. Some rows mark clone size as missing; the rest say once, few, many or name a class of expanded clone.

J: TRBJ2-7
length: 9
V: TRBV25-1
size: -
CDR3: ASGSPYEQY

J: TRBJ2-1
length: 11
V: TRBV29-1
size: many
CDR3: SVGQTGYNEQF

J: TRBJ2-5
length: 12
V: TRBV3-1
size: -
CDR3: ASRRLAGVNEQY

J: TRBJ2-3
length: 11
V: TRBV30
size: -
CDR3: ACPGTSGGTQY

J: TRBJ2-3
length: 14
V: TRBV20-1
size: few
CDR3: SARQPQRRSTDTQY

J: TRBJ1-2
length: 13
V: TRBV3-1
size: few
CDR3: ASSQEGRANYGYT

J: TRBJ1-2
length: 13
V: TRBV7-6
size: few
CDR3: ASSLESGSGGGYT

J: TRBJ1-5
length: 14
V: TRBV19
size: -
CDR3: ASSTPGQGENQPQH

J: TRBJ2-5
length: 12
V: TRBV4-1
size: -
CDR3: ASSQGAGWETQY

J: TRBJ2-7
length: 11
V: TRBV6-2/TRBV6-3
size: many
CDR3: ASRGGLIYEQY

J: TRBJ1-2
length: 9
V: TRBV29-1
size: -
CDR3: SANKGDGYT

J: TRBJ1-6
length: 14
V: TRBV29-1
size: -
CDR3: SVQIGRTGENSPLH